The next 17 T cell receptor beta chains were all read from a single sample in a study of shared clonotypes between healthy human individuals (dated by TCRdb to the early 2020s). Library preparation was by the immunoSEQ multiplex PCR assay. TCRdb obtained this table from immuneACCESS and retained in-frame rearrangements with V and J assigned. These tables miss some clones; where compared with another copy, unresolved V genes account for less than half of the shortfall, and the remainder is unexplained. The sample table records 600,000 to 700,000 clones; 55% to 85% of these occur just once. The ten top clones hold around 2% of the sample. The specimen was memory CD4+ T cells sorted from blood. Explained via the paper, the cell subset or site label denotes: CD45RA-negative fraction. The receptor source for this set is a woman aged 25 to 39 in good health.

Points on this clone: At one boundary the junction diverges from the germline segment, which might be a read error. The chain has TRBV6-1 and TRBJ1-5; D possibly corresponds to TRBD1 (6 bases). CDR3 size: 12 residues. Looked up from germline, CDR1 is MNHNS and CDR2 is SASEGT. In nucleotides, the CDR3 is TGCGCCAGCAGTGAAGAGGGGGGACCGCTCCATTTT. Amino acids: CASSEEGGPLHF.

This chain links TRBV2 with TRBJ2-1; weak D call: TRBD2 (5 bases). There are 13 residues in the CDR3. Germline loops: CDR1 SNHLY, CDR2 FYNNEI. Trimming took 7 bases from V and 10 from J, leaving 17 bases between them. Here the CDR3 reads CASTEARASEQFF. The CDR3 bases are TGTGCCAGCACGGAGGCCCGGGCGTCGGAGCAGTTCTTC.

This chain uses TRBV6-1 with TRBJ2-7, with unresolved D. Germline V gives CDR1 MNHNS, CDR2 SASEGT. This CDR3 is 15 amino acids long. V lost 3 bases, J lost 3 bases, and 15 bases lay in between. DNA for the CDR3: TGTGCCAGCAGTGAGTCATTATGGCGGAACTACGAGCAGTACTTC. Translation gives CASSESLWRNYEQYF.

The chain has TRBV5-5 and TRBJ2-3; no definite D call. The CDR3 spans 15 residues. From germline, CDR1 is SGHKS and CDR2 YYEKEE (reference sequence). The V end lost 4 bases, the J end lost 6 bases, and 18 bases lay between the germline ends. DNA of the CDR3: TGTGCCAGCAGCCTCGGGCCCTATGGGGTGGATACGCAGTATTTT. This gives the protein CASSLGPYGVDTQYF. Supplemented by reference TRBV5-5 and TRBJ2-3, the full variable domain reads DAGVTQSPTHLIKTRGQQVTLRCSPISGHKSVSWYQQVLGQGPQFIFQYYEKEERGRGNFPDRFSARQFPNYSSELNVNALLLGDSALYLCASSLGPYGVDTQYFGPGTRLTVL.

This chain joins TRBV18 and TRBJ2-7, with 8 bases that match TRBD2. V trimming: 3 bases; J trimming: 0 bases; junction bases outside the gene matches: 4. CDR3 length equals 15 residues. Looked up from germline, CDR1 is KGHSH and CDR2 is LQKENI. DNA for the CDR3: TGTGCCAGCTCACCCGCCAGCGGGGGCTCCTACGAGCAGTACTTC. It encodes CASSPASGGSYEQYF.

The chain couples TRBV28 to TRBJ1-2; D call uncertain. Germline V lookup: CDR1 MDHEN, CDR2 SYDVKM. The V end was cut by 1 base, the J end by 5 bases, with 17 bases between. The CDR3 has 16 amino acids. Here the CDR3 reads CASSLSFRGGPYGYTF. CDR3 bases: TGTGCCAGCAGTTTATCATTTAGAGGAGGGCCTTATGGCTACACCTTC.

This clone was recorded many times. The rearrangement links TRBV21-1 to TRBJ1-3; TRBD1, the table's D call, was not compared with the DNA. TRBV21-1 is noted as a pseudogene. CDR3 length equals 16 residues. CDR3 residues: CASSIRTGTSGNTIYF. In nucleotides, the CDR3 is TGTGCCAGCAGTATTCGGACAGGAACCTCTGGAAACACCATATATTTT.

CDR3 amino acids: CASSLEGGGRANEQFF. CDR3 DNA sequence: TGCGCCAGCAGCTTGGAAGGGGGCGGGAGGGCCAATGAGCAGTTCTTC. The chain employs TRBV5-1 and TRBJ2-1; TRBD2 aligns across 9 bases. This CDR3 is 16 amino acids long. Germline-derived CDR1 and CDR2 are SGHRS and YFSETQ. The V gene end was trimmed by 0 bases and the J gene end by 6 bases; junction bases not matched to a gene: 7.

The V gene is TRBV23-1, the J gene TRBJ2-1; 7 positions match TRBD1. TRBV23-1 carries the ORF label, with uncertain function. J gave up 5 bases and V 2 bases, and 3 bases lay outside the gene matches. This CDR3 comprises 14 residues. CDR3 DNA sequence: TGCGCCAGCAGTCAAAGGGACAGAGACAATGAGCAGTTCTTC. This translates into CASSQRDRDNEQFF.

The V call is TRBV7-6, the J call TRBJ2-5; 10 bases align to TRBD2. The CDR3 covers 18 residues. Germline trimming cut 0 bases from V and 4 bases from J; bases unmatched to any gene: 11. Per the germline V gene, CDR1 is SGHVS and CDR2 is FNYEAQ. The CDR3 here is CASSLAFLAGGRGETQYF. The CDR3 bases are TGTGCCAGCAGCTTAGCCTTTTTAGCGGGAGGAAGGGGAGAGACCCAGTACTTC.

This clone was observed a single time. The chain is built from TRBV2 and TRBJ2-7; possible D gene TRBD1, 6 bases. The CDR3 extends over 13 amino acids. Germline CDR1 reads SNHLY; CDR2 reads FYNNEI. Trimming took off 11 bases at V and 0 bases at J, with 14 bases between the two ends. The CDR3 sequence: CAGQGGSSYEQYF. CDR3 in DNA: TGTGCCGGCCAAGGGGGAAGCTCCTACGAGCAGTACTTC.

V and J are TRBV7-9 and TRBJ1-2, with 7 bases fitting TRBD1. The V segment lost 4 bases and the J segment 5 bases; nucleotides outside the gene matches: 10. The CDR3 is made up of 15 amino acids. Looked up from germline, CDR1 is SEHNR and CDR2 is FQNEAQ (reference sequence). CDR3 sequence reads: CASSSTGVNPYGYTF. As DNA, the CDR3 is TGTGCCAGCAGCTCAACAGGGGTTAATCCTTATGGCTACACCTTC.

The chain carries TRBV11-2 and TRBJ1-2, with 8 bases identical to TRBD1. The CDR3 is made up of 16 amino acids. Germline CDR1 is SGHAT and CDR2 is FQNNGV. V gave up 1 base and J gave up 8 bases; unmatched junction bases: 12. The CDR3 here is CASSLVAGGALGGYTF. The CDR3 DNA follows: TGTGCCAGCAGCTTAGTCGCAGGGGGCGCACTGGGAGGCTACACCTTC.

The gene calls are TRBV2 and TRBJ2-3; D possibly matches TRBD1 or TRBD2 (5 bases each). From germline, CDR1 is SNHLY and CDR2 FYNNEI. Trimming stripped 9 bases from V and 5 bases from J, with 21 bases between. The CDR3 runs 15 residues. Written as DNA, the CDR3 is TGTGCCAGAGGGGTAGGGTGGGAGATGGGAGATACGCAGTATTTT. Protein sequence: CARGVGWEMGDTQYF.

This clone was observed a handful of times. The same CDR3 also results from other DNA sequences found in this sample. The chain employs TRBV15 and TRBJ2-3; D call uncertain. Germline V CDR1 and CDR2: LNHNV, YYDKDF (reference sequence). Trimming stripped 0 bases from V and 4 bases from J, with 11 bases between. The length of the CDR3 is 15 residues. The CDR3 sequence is CATSRDRAEPDTQYF. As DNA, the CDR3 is TGTGCCACCAGCAGAGATCGGGCGGAACCAGATACGCAGTATTTT.

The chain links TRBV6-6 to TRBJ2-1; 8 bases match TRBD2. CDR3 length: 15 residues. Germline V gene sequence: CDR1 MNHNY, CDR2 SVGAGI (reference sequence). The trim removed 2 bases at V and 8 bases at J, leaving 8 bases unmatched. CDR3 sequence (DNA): TGTGCCAGCAGTTACGCCCACGGGAGGGGGGATGAGCAGTTCTTC. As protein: CASSYAHGRGDEQFF.

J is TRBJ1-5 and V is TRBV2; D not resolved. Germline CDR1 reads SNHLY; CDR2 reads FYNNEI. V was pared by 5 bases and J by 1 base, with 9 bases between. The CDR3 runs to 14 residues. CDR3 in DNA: TGTGCCAGCAGTTTTGTACACAGCAATCAGCCCCAGCATTTT. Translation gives CASSFVHSNQPQHF.